Shown below are 17 T cell receptor beta chains from a single sample sequenced in a study of CD8+ T cells in alopecia areata. Treatment reported: oral pan-JAK inhibitor, 5-10 mg twice daily. RNA, once extracted, was reverse transcribed into cDNA for use as the sequencing template. Data came from immunoSEQ multiplex PCR; TCRdb stores just in-frame clones and leaves some out. This table has about 290,000 clones, over 45% appearing once. The material sequenced was CD4+ T cells sorted from blood, taken at week 24, from a patient treated with tofacitinib. Every receptor here comes from a human donor with alopecia areata.

The genes are TRBV29-1 and TRBJ1-2, with 7 bases that match TRBD1. This CDR3 contains 13 residues. Germline values: CDR1 SQVTM, CDR2 ANQGSEA. Trimming at V came to 1 base and at J to 6 bases, leaving 5 bases not matched to a gene. CDR3 nucleotides: TGCAGCGTTGAAGTTCGGCAGGGGGATGGCTACACCTTC. Translating it yields CSVEVRQGDGYTF. Together with reference TRBV29-1 and TRBJ1-2, the CDR3 gives the full variable domain: SAVISQKPSRDICQRGTSLTIQCQVDSQVTMMFWYRQQPGQSLTLIATANQGSEATYESGFVIDKFPISRPNLTFSTLTVSNMSPEDSSIYLCSVEVRQGDGYTFGSGTRLTVV.

This clone has a handful of counts. This chain joins TRBV4-3 and TRBJ2-1; 7 positions match TRBD2. The CDR3 has 16 residues. The ends lost 0 bases at V and 3 bases at J; junction bases unmatched: 5. Germline V gene sequence: CDR1 LGHNA, CDR2 YSLEER. The CDR3 coding sequence is TGCGCCAGCAGCCAAGATCCAGCGGGGAGCTACAATGAGCAGTTCTTC. Its translation: CASSQDPAGSYNEQFF.

V and J are TRBV2 and TRBJ2-1; D call uncertain. From germline, CDR1 is SNHLY and CDR2 FYNNEI. The CDR3 loop spans 13 amino acids. The V end lost 11 bases, the J end lost 5 bases, and 16 bases lay between the germline ends. The DNA of the CDR3 is TGTGCCTCTTTAGTGGCGGAAAACAATGAGCAGTTCTTC. Amino acid sequence: CASLVAENNEQFF.

In DNA form, the CDR3 reads TGCAGCGTTGAGAGCGACAGGGGTCGGGAGACCCAGTACTTC. It codes for CSVESDRGRETQYF. This rearrangement joins TRBV29-1 to TRBJ2-5; 8 bases are shared with TRBD1. The junction had 8 bases not matched to a gene; V was cut back by 3 bases and J by 5 bases. The CDR3 length is 14 residues. Germline loops: CDR1 SQVTM, CDR2 ANQGSEA.

This rearrangement joins TRBV5-1 to TRBJ2-2, with unresolved D. Trimming stripped 3 bases from V and 0 bases from J, with 0 bases between. This CDR3 has 12 residues. Germline CDR1 SGHRS, CDR2 YFSETQ. Here the CDR3 reads CASSSNTGELFF. The CDR3 DNA follows: TGCGCCAGCAGCTCGAACACCGGGGAGCTGTTTTTT.

This chain uses TRBV6-5 with TRBJ2-5; D is unresolved. CDR1 and CDR2 from the germline V gene are MNHEY and SVGAGI. This CDR3 contains 14 residues. V lost 4 bases, J lost 0 bases, and 9 bases lay in between. The CDR3 reads CASSLGPNQETQYF. As DNA, the CDR3 is TGTGCCAGCAGTTTAGGACCTAACCAAGAGACCCAGTACTTC.

As concerns this clone: The germline gene is not matched at one end of the junction; a read error may be the cause. The rearrangement links TRBV6-1 to TRBJ2-2; D is unresolved. This CDR3 is built from 14 residues. Per the germline V gene, CDR1 is MNHNS and CDR2 is SASEGT. Here the CDR3 reads CASRDLPSAGELFF. CDR3 nucleotide sequence: TGTGCCAGCCGTGATCTACCCTCCGCCGGGGAGCTGTTTTTT.

This clone was detected a few times. V usage is TRBV18 and J usage is TRBJ1-6; perhaps TRBD1 as D (6 bases). The V end was cut by 7 bases, the J end by 8 bases, with 9 bases between. The V gene's germline CDR1 is KGHSH and CDR2 LQKENI. The CDR3 totals 12 residues. CDR3 DNA sequence: TGTGCCAGCTTAGGGGGGGATTCACCCCTCCACTTT. It codes for CASLGGDSPLHF. Using reference TRBV18 and TRBJ1-6 for the parts outside the CDR3, the full variable domain is NAGVMQNPRHLVRRRGQEARLRCSPMKGHSHVYWYRQLPEEGLKFMVYLQKENIIDESGMPKERFSAEFPKEGPSILRIQQVVRGDSAAYFCASLGGDSPLHFGNGTRLTVT.

This clone came up a few times. The V and J genes are TRBV11-1 and TRBJ1-4; D perhaps matches TRBD1 (6 bases). Trimming shortened V by 6 bases and J by 11 bases, and 13 bases separated the two germline ends. Per germline, CDR1 SGHAT and CDR2 FQDESV (reference sequence). The CDR3 loop spans 12 amino acids. The DNA for the CDR3 is TGTGCCAGCAGAACGACAGGTGGGAAACTGTTTTTT. The encoded protein is CASRTTGGKLFF.

The rearrangement links TRBV7-9 to TRBJ1-1, with a weak D call TRBD1 (5 bases). V was cut by 1 base and J by 0 bases, with 9 bases left in between. The length of the CDR3 is 15 residues. The V gene's germline CDR1 is SEHNR and CDR2 FQNEAQ (reference sequence). The CDR3 DNA follows: TGTGCCAGCAGCTTAGGGGCAGGGATGAACACTGAAGCTTTCTTT. As protein: CASSLGAGMNTEAFF.

This rearrangement joins TRBV7-2 to TRBJ1-4, with D hard to call. CDR1 and CDR2 from the germline V gene are SGHTA and FQGNSA. This CDR3 is built from 12 residues. Trimming took off 2 bases at V and 8 bases at J, with 6 bases between the two ends. The DNA of the CDR3 is TGTGCCAGCAGCTTAAGTCGAGAAAAACTGTTTTTT. As protein: CASSLSREKLFF. Filled out from reference TRBV7-2 and TRBJ1-4, the complete variable domain reads GAGVSQSPSNKVTEKGKDVELRCDPISGHTALYWYRQSLGQGLEFLIYFQGNSAPDKSGLPSDRFSAERTGGSVSTLTIQRTQQEDSAVYLCASSLSREKLFFGSGTQLSVL.

This chain joins TRBV2 and TRBJ1-1; 8 bases match TRBD1. The germline gives CDR1 SNHLY, CDR2 FYNNEI. V dropped 11 bases and J dropped 0; count of bases not matched to a gene: 5. CDR3 size: 13 residues. CDR3 coding DNA: TGTGCCGGACGGACAGGGATGAACACTGAAGCTTTCTTT. Its translation: CAGRTGMNTEAFF.

This clone has just a few counts. V usage is TRBV2 and J usage is TRBJ1-5; D is unclear. CDR1 and CDR2 (germline): SNHLY, FYNNEI. V was shortened by 8 bases and J by 2 bases, with 19 bases between the two germline ends. CDR3 length: 16 amino acids. The CDR3 coding sequence is TGTGCCAGCCACTTTAACGGGGTTACGGGCAATCAGCCCCAGCATTTT. This codes for CASHFNGVTGNQPQHF. The full variable domain, in which reference TRBV2 and TRBJ1-5 provide the parts outside the CDR3, is EPEVTQTPSHQVTQMGQEVILRCVPISNHLYFYWYRQILGQKVEFLVSFYNNEISEKSEIFDDQFSVERPDGSNFTLKIRSTKLEDSAMYFCASHFNGVTGNQPQHFGDGTRLSIL.

This clone has just a few counts. The V gene is TRBV4-3, the J gene TRBJ2-2, with D perhaps assigned TRBD1 or TRBD2 (5 bases each). CDR1 is LGHNA and CDR2 is YSLEER in the germline V gene. This CDR3 contains 17 residues. The V end was cut by 0 bases, the J end by 6 bases, with 17 bases between. The CDR3 spells CASSQDSLRGAAGELFF. In nucleotides, the CDR3 is TGCGCCAGCAGCCAAGATAGCTTAAGAGGGGCCGCCGGGGAGCTGTTTTTT.

This chain joins TRBV25-1 and TRBJ1-1; D is unresolved. Germline CDR1 MGHDK, CDR2 SYGVNS. V gave up 2 bases and J gave up 3 bases, with 7 bases separating them. CDR3 length: 13 amino acids. The CDR3 nucleotides read TGTGCCAGCAGTGAAGGTCGACACACTGAAGCTTTCTTT. It is translated as CASSEGRHTEAFF. The variable domain in full, completed from reference TRBV25-1 and TRBJ1-1, reads EADIYQTPRYLVIGTGKKITLECSQTMGHDKMYWYQQDPGMELHLIHYSYGVNSTEKGDLSSESTVSRIRTEHFPLTLESARPSHTSQYLCASSEGRHTEAFFGQGTRLTVV.

This clone was recorded a few times. This chain joins TRBV5-1 and TRBJ2-5; TRBD2 agrees at 8 bases. Germline V gene lookup returns CDR1 SGHRS and CDR2 YFSETQ. CDR3 size: 17 residues. The V gene end was trimmed by 0 bases and the J gene end by 3 bases; junction bases not matched to a gene: 10. The CDR3 protein is CASSLALAGPKKETQYF. The CDR3 nucleotides read TGCGCCAGCAGCTTGGCCCTAGCGGGCCCAAAGAAAGAGACCCAGTACTTC.

The chain carries TRBV28 and TRBJ2-5; D unclear. Per germline, CDR1 MDHEN and CDR2 SYDVKM. V was cut by 7 bases and J by 3 bases, with 9 bases left in between. This CDR3 is 12 amino acids long. The CDR3 DNA reads TGTGCCAGCAAGGAGTGGGAAGAGACCCAGTACTTC. Its translation is CASKEWEETQYF.